The T cell receptor (beta chain) under discussion was sequenced for a study of blood T cell repertoires in COVID-19. At the level of the study: T cells, B-cell-depleted T cells, or PBMCs supplied cDNA or gDNA.

As processed by the authors: From reference gene primer amplification, estimates of nucleated cell counts were derived. The table came from immunoSEQ multiplex PCR; TCRdb's copy has only in-frame clones and leaves some out. V, J and clone size reflect that table, while D and trimming were determined from the DNA. Among around 270,000 clones listed, 75% to 90% were seen once. Germline CDR1 is MDHEN and CDR2 is SYDVKM. V shed 9 bases and J 6 bases; nucleotides not matched to a gene: 4. CDR3 length: 11 residues. The source is a man younger than 40 with acute or convalescent COVID-19. This chain links TRBV28 with TRBJ2-5; TRBD2 matches at 7 bases. Sequenced input: peripheral blood. CDR3 region: CASGAGKTQYF. The DNA for the CDR3 is TGTGCCAGTGGAGCGGGGAAGACCCAGTACTTC.